Reported below is one TCR beta chain. Ten or more counts support this clonotype. Its antigen has not been determined. The record has no base qualities; no much larger clone is one base away. The data derive from a study of identical twins (dated by TCRdb to about 2016). Some background on the complete study: The study deep-sequenced TCR alpha and beta repertoires from monozygotic twins, unrelated adults of various ages and cord blood to test whether fetal clonotypes persist. Replicate twin experiments were performed at different times using different library preparation protocols to rule out contamination.

Paper-wide results and their limitations: In monozygotic twins, recombination models systematically underestimated out-of-frame TCR alpha sharing, but the models matched the sharing seen between unrelated individuals. Excess twin sharing in beta out-of-frame sequences was weaker because fewer shared sequences lowered the signal-to-noise ratio. Zero-insertion analyses could be partly confounded by invariant T cells such as MAIT and iNKT, although diverse VJ usage argued against such confounding for most clonotypes. Fewer insertions were carried by abundant cord blood beta clonotypes; a weaker similar trend was observed in young adult naive repertoires, while no such trend was observed in memory repertoires. Because the same donors could not be followed over many years, the conclusions depended on cross-sectional statistical analysis. Compared with coincidental sharing between unrelated individuals, out-of-frame TCR alpha sequences shared between twins had an excess of sequences with low generation probability.

From its cysteine to its phenylalanine, the CDR3 spans 14 amino acids. Kept here is only the CDR3 DNA, which spans 42 bases and is read in frame from base 1. V is reduced by 0 bases and J by 0 bases, leaving a spacing of 6 bases between them. In the germline V gene, CDR1 corresponds to SGHRS and CDR2 to YFSETQ. Every donor was a healthy Caucasian. The twin cohort consisted of three pairs of female monozygotic twins, all aged roughly 18 to 30 years. Positive isolation kits from Invitrogen were used to isolate the CD4+ and CD8+ T cell populations. Libraries were made using 5' RACE. This sample was sequenced with an Illumina HiSeq 2000. Template switching introduced a universal primer binding site; the final cDNA contained a unique molecular identifier, enabling accurate counting of TCR cDNA molecules. Specific primers in the conserved constant-segment region were used to synthesize first-strand cDNA for the TCR alpha and beta chains. To control for contamination, every cDNA library was double barcoded, receiving both a SMART-Mk sample barcode and Illumina barcodes. TruSeq adapter sequences along with Illumina sample barcodes were introduced in two successive PCR steps. The TCR alpha and beta cDNA libraries were sequenced on the Illumina HiSeq platform using custom primers. On the authors' methods: MiGEC was used to process raw reads and extract unique molecular identifiers, and MiXCR was used to find CDR3 positions. For each individual, recombination models were inferred using an EM algorithm with the repgenHMM and IGoR tools. The analysis of shared clonotypes was done with the tcR package in R, with sharing normalized by the product of cloneset sizes. To study raw recombination free of thymic and clonal selection effects, out-of-frame nonproductive sequences were analyzed. TCRdb handled the public reads itself, with Q25 trimming in fastp and clone calling in MiXCR, and kept productive beta chains. A single entry per CDR3 protein holds the most common genes and DNA from its merged rows. These V and J calls derive from TCRdb rather than the authors' analysis. The sample table records 450,000 or so distinct CDR3 sequences; 14% of these occur just once. More than 0.5% of the sample lies in the top ten.

In addition, the sample was reused for a study of yellow fever vaccine responses in identical twins. Reported in the second study: According to the authors, the vaccine-induced T cell response in identical twins seemed to be partly convergent and partly specific to each individual. Focusing on identical twins, the study followed the T cell clones that responded to the vaccine, and did so with precision.

Sequenced input: CD4+ T cells sorted from blood. This receptor was taken from a woman aged 18-29 years in good health. The chain couples TRBV5-1 to TRBJ1-1; the D gene cannot be named for sure. The DNA reads TGCGCCAGCAGCTTGGAATATTTGAACACTGAAGCTTTCTTT. It is translated as CASSLEYLNTEAFF. The CDR3 plus the reference TRBV5-1 and TRBJ1-1 genes for the other parts give the full variable domain: KAGVTQTPRYLIKTRGQQVTLSCSPISGHRSVSWYQQTPGQGLQFLFEYFSETQRNKGNFPGRFSGRQFSNSRSEMNVSTLELGDSALYLCASSLEYLNTEAFFGQGTRLTVV.